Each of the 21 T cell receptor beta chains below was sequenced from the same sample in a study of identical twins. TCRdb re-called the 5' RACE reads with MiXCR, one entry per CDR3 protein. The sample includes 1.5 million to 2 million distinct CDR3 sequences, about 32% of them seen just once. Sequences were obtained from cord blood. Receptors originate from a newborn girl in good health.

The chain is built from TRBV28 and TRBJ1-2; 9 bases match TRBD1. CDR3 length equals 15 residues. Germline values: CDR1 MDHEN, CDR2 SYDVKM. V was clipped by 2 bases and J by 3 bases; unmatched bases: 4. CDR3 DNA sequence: TGTGCCAGCAGTTTAGGCCGGGACAGGGACTATGGCTACACCTTC. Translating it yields CASSLGRDRDYGYTF.

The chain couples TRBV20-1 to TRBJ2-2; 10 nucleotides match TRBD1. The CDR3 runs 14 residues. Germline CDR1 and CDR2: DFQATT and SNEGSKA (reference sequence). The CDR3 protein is CSGTGTGDTGELFF. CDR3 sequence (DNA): TGCAGCGGTACCGGGACAGGGGACACCGGGGAGCTGTTTTTT.

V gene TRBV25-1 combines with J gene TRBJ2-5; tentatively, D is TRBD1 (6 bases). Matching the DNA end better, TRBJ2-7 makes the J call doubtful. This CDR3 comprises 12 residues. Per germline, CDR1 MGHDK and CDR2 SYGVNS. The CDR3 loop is CGEGDPWGEQYF. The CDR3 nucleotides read TGTGGAGAGGGGGACCCATGGGGCGAGCAGTACTTC.

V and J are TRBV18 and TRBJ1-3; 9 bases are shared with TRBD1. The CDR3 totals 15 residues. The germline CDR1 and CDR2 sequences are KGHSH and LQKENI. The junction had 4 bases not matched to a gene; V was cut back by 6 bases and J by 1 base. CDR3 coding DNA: TGTGCCAGCTCGCCGGGACAGGGATCTGGAAACACCATATATTTT. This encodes CASSPGQGSGNTIYF.

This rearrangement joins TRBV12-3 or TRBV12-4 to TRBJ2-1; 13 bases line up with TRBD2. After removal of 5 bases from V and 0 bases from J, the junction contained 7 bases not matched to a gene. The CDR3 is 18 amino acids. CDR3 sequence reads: CASSVGLAGVLSYNEQFF. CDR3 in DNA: TGTGCCAGCAGTGTAGGACTAGCGGGAGTCCTCTCCTACAATGAGCAGTTCTTC.

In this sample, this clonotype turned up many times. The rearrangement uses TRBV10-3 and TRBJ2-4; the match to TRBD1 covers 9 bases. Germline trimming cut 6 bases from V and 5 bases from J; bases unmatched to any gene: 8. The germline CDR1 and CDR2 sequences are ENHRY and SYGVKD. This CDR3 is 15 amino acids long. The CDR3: CAIRGTGQRENIQYF. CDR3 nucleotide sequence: TGTGCCATCAGGGGGACAGGGCAGAGGGAAAACATTCAGTACTTC.

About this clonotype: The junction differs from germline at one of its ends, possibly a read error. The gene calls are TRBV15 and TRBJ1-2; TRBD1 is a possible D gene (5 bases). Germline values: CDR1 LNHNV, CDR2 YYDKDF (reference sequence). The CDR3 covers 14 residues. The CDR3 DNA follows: TGTACCACCAGCAGAGAGCAGGGAGACTATGGCTACACCTTC. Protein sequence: CTTSREQGDYGYTF.

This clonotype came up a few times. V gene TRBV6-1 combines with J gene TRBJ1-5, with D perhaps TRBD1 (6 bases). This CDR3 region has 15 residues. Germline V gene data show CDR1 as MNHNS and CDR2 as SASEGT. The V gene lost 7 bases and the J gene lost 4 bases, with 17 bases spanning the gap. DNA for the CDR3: TGTGCCAGCACCAGGGAAGGGGGTGGAAATCAGCCCCAGCATTTT. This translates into CASTREGGGNQPQHF.

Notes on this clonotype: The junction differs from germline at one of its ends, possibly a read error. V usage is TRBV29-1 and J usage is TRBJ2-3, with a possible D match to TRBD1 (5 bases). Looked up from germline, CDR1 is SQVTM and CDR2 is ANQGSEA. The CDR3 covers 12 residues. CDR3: CSGARGTGTQYF. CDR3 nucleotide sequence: TGCAGCGGTGCTAGGGGTACAGGTACGCAGTATTTT.

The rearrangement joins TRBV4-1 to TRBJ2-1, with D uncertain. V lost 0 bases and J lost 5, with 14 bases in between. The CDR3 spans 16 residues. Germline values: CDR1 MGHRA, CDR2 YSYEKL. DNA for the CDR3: TGCGCCAGCAGCCAAGACCCACTACTTAGAGACAATGAGCAGTTCTTC. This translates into CASSQDPLLRDNEQFF.

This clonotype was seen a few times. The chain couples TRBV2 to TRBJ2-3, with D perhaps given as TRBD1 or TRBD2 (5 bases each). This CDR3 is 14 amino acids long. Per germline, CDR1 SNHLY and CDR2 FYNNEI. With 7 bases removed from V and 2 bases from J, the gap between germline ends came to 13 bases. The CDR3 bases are TGTGCCAGCAACCCATGGGGGTACACAGATACGCAGTATTTT. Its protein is CASNPWGYTDTQYF.

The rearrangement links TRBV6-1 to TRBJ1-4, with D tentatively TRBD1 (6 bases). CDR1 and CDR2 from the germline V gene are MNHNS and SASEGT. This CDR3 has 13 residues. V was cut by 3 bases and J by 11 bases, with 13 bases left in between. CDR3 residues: CASSEASGEKLFF. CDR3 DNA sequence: TGTGCCAGCAGTGAGGCCTCAGGGGAGAAACTGTTTTTT.

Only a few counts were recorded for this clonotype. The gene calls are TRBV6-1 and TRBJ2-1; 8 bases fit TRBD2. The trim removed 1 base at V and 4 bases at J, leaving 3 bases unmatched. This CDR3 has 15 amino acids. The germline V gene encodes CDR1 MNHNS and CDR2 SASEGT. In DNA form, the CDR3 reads TGTGCCAGCAGTGAAGGAGCGGGAGCTTACAATGAGCAGTTCTTC. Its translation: CASSEGAGAYNEQFF.

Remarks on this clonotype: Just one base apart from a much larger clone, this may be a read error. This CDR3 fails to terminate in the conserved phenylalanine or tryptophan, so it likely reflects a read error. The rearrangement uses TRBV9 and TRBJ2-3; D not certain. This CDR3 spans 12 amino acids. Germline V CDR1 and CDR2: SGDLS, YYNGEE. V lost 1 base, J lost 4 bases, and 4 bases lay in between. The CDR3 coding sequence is TGTGCCAGCAGCGTACAGGCAGATACGCAGTATGTT. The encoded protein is CASSVQADTQYV.

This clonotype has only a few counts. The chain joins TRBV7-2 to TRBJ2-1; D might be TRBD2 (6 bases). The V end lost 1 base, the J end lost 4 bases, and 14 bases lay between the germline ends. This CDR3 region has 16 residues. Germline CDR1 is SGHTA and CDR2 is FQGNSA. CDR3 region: CASSLGAGLIYNEQFF. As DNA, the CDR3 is TGTGCCAGCAGCTTAGGGGCGGGACTTATATACAATGAGCAGTTCTTC. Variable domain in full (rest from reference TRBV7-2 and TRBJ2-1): GAGVSQSPSNKVTEKGKDVELRCDPISGHTALYWYRQSLGQGLEFLIYFQGNSAPDKSGLPSDRFSAERTGGSVSTLTIQRTQQEDSAVYLCASSLGAGLIYNEQFFGPGTRLTVL.

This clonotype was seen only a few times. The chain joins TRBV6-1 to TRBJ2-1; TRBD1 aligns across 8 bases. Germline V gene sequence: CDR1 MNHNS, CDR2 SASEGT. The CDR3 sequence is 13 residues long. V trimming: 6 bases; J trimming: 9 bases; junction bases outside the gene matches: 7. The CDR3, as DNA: TGTGCCAGCAGATTGGACAGGGTCGTTGAGCAGTTCTTC. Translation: CASRLDRVVEQFF.

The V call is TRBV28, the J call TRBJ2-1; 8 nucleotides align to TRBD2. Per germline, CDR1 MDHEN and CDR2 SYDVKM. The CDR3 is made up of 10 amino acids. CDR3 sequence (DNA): TGTCTAGCGGGCCCCAATGAGCAGTTCTTC. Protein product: CLAGPNEQFF.

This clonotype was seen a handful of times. CDR3 in DNA: TGTGCCAGCAGCGTATCAGGGGGGAAAGAGACCCAGTACTTC. Protein: CASSVSGGKETQYF. V is TRBV9 and J is TRBJ2-5, with a weak D call TRBD1 (7 bases). Trimming left V 1 base short and J 3 bases short, with 10 bases between. This CDR3 comprises 14 residues. CDR1 is SGDLS, CDR2 YYNGEE, per germline.

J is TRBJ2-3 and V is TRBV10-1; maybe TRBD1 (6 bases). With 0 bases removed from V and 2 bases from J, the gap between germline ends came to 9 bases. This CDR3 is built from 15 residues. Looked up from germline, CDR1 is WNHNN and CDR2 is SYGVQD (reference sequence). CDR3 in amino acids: CASSESTGHTDTQYF. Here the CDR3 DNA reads TGCGCCAGCAGTGAGTCGACAGGTCACACAGATACGCAGTATTTT.

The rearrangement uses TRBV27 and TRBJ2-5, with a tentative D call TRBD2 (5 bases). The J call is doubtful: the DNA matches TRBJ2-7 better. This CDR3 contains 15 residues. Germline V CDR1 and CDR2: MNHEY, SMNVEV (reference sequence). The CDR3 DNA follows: TGTGCCAGCAGCTTAGTGGAGGCTGTAGGTGGCGAGCAGTACTTC. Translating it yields CASSLVEAVGGEQYF.

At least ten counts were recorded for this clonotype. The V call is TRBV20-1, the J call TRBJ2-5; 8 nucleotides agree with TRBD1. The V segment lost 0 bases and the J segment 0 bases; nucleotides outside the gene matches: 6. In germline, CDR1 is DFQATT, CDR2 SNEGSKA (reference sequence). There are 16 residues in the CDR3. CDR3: CSARDRDRRYQETQYF. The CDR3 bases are TGCAGTGCTAGAGATCGGGACAGGAGGTACCAAGAGACCCAGTACTTC.